The subject of this entry is one TCR beta chain. This sample is drawn from a study of blood T cell repertoires in COVID-19. On the study more broadly: The United States, Italy and Spain were the sources of the acute and convalescent COVID-19 samples. T cells, B-cell-depleted T cells, or PBMCs supplied cDNA or gDNA.

Per the germline V gene, CDR1 is LNHDA and CDR2 is SQIVND (reference sequence). CDR3 size: 17 residues. V gave up 7 bases and J gave up 0 bases, with 16 bases separating them. Original data processing: Nucleated cell counts were estimated from reference gene primer amplification. Using immunoSEQ multiplex PCR, the repertoire was profiled, and TCRdb retains in-frame clones only, with some absent. The DNA gave D and trimming, while V, J and clone size come from that table. This table holds 150,000 to 200,000 clones, approximately 90% found once. Sequencing used peripheral blood. This sequence joins TRBV19 and TRBJ2-6; the D gene is possibly TRBD1 (6 bases). The sequence derives from a man between 60 and 70 years old with active or convalescent COVID-19. CDR3 sequence (DNA): TGTGCCAGTACCCGGACAGCCCATCTCTCTGGGGCCAACGTCCTGACTTTC. Its translation: CASTRTAHLSGANVLTF. The full variable domain, its missing parts supplied by reference TRBV19 and TRBJ2-6, is DGGITQSPKYLFRKEGQNVTLSCEQNLNHDAMYWYRQDPGQGLRLIYYSQIVNDFQKGDIAEGYSVSREKKESFPLTVTSAQKNPTAFYLCASTRTAHLSGANVLTFGAGSRLTVL.